This T cell receptor beta chain was identified in a study of T cell responses to AZD1222 COVID-19 vaccine. Generated by immunoSEQ multiplex PCR, the TCRdb table keeps only in-frame clones and is missing some. The profile shows 100,000 to 150,000 clones, around 84% of them singletons. Trimming pared 10 bases from V and 8 bases from J, leaving 17 bases between. The CDR3 has 12 residues. Per germline, CDR1 SGHVS and CDR2 FQNEAQ. The gene calls are TRBV7-8 and TRBJ1-1, with TRBD1 as a possible D gene (5 bases). The receptor was isolated from an adult who received the AZD1222 COVID-19 vaccine. Sequencing was performed on peripheral blood, taken 28 days after the second AZD1222 dose. In DNA form, the CDR3 reads TGTGCCACCGATTCGGGGGGACGGGAAGCTTTCTTT. Its protein is CATDSGGREAFF.